The rows below give T cell receptor beta chains drawn from one sample of a study of regulatory T cells in long-lasting Graves disease. TCRdb processed the multiplex PCR reads anew with MiXCR; each CDR3 protein has one entry. The repertoire holds hundreds of thousands of distinct CDR3 sequences, approximately 22% seen once, with 13% to 15% in the top ten. The specimen was peripheral blood mononuclear cells (PBMCs), collected when the disease was refractory, from a patient treated with antithyroid drugs. The receptors shown here come from a female donor with Graves disease. Both conserved end residues are part of each CDR3. The order of the fields is clone size, V gene, D gene, J gene, CDR3 protein, CDR3 DNA. D genes are given only for firm matches. Clone size is stated in some rows and not others, as once, few, many or a class when expanded.

clone_size: .; v_call: TRBV28; d_call: .; j_call: TRBJ2-1; cdr3_aa: CASYRGNEQFF; cdr3_nt: TGTGCCAGCTATCGGGGGAATGAGCAGTTCTTC
clone_size: many; v_call: TRBV15; d_call: TRBD2; j_call: TRBJ2-1; cdr3_aa: CATRGGGRSYNEQFF; cdr3_nt: TGTGCCACCAGGGGCGGGGGTCGCTCCTACAATGAGCAGTTCTTC
clone_size: many; v_call: TRBV29-1; d_call: .; j_call: TRBJ1-5; cdr3_aa: CSVETGGNQPQHF; cdr3_nt: TGCAGCGTTGAAACGGGGGGCAATCAGCCCCAGCATTTT
clone_size: many; v_call: TRBV12-3/TRBV12-4; d_call: TRBD1; j_call: TRBJ2-7; cdr3_aa: CASSPGQGHYEQYF; cdr3_nt: TGTGCCAGCAGCCCGGGACAGGGACACTACGAGCAGTACTTC
clone_size: few; v_call: TRBV27; d_call: .; j_call: TRBJ2-7; cdr3_aa: CASSFRDKNYEQYF; cdr3_nt: TGTGCCAGCAGTTTTAGAGACAAGAACTACGAGCAGTACTTC
clone_size: .; v_call: TRBV13; d_call: .; j_call: TRBJ2-3; cdr3_aa: CASSLEQGQETQYF; cdr3_nt: TGTGCCAGCAGCTTAGAGCAGGGGCAAGAAACGCAGTATTTT
clone_size: .; v_call: TRBV13; d_call: .; j_call: TRBJ1-5; cdr3_aa: CASTKTELNQPQHF; cdr3_nt: TGTGCCAGCACCAAGACAGAGCTCAATCAGCCCCAGCATTTT
clone_size: many; v_call: TRBV7-9; d_call: .; j_call: TRBJ2-7; cdr3_aa: CASSPARVSSYEQYF; cdr3_nt: TGTGCCAGCAGCCCTGCCAGGGTGAGCTCCTACGAGCAGTACTTC
clone_size: few; v_call: TRBV20-1; d_call: TRBD2; j_call: TRBJ2-1; cdr3_aa: CSARTSGVTYNEQFF; cdr3_nt: TGCAGTGCGCGGACTAGCGGGGTGACCTACAATGAGCAGTTCTTC
clone_size: many; v_call: TRBV5-1; d_call: .; j_call: TRBJ2-4; cdr3_aa: CASSSTGFGNIQYF; cdr3_nt: TGCGCCAGCAGCTCGACCGGGTTCGGGAACATTCAGTACTTC
clone_size: many; v_call: TRBV6-1; d_call: .; j_call: TRBJ1-4; cdr3_aa: CASSPISDPTKRSTNEKLFF; cdr3_nt: TGTGCCAGCAGCCCAATCTCGGACCCGACGAAGAGGTCAACTAATGAAAAACTGTTTTTT
clone_size: .; v_call: TRBV7-2; d_call: TRBD1; j_call: TRBJ2-2; cdr3_aa: CASSASLGQGAGELFF; cdr3_nt: TGTGCCAGCAGCGCTTCCCTGGGACAGGGGGCCGGGGAGCTGTTTTTT
clone_size: .; v_call: TRBV6-2/TRBV6-3; d_call: TRBD1; j_call: TRBJ2-1; cdr3_aa: CASSYYAGTGDNEQFF; cdr3_nt: TGTGCCAGCAGTTACTATGCCGGGACAGGGGACAATGAGCAGTTCTTC
clone_size: .; v_call: TRBV28; d_call: TRBD1; j_call: TRBJ1-5; cdr3_aa: CASRRQGENQPQHF; cdr3_nt: TGTGCCAGCAGGCGACAGGGGGAAAATCAGCCCCAGCATTTT